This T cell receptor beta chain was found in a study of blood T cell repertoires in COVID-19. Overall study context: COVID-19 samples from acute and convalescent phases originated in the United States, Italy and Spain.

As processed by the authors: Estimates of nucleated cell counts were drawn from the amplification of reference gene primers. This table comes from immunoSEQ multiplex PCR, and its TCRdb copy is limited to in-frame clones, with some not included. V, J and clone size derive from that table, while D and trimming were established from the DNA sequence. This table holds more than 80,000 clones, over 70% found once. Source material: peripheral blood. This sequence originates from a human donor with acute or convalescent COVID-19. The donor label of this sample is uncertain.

The CDR3 nucleotides are TGTGCCAGTCGCCGAAGACAGGGGATACATGGCTACACCTTC. The encoded protein is CASRRRQGIHGYTF. The rearrangement uses TRBV19 and TRBJ1-2; 8 bases are shared with TRBD1. V lost 8 bases and J lost 6; bases outside the gene matches: 11. This CDR3 comprises 14 residues. CDR1 LNHDA and CDR2 SQIVND come from the germline V gene (reference sequence). Based on the CDR3 plus reference TRBV19 and TRBJ1-2, the full variable domain is DGGITQSPKYLFRKEGQNVTLSCEQNLNHDAMYWYRQDPGQGLRLIYYSQIVNDFQKGDIAEGYSVSREKKESFPLTVTSAQKNPTAFYLCASRRRQGIHGYTFGSGTRLTVV.